This paragraph covers one T cell receptor beta chain sequence. Its specific antigen is unknown. Base qualities are missing; no much larger clone stands one base away. The sample is drawn from a study of blood T cell repertoires in COVID-19 (dated by TCRdb to 2018 to 2021). For the study in its entirety: Samples covering the acute and convalescent phases of COVID-19 were provided by collaborators in the United States, Italy and Spain. The prospective study material was composed of cDNA or gDNA derived from T cells, B-cell-depleted T cells, or PBMCs. Deeply sampled blood TCRbeta repertoires from subjects exposed to, actively infected with, or recovered from COVID-19 were included in the dataset. The repertoires were made available in a free public database intended to serve as a resource for research on the immune response to SARS-CoV-2. Samples came from the ongoing ImmuneRACE study (first 160 participants) plus 1,254 subjects from 6 global collaborators. A de-identified subject ID, COVID-19 status, age in years and sex were almost always included in the sample metadata. HLA class I and class II types, where available, came from metadata supplied by the sample provider rather than from assay-based typing. Study-wide conclusions, independent of this receptor: The quantity of clinical and demographic metadata differed by source and by participant and was supplied without curation.

Participants in the prospective study were enrolled through a virtual design, were aged roughly 18 to 90 years, and lived in 24 United States geographic areas. In the prospective study, participants were assigned to cohorts based on the clinical history participants reported in a screening survey and a study questionnaire. For ImmuneRACE Cohort 3, a participant was defined as recovered based on two consecutive negative NP/OP PCR tests, clearance by a healthcare professional, or resolution of symptoms. In the prospective study, whole blood, serum and a nasopharyngeal or oropharyngeal swab were collected from each participant by mobile phlebotomists. Prospective study participants could optionally give additional blood draws and questionnaires over an approximately 2-month period. Blood samples from the prospective study were shipped frozen or at room temperature prior to DNA extraction. TCRbeta CDR3 regions were amplified from genomic DNA using the immunoSEQ Assay, a bias-controlled multiplex PCR. As for how the authors treated the data: Within the assay, amplification of reference gene primers was used to estimate how many nucleated cells each sample contained. To quantify the absolute abundance of each unique TCRbeta CDR3 rearrangement, sequence reads were collapsed and filtered. For each sample, productive Simpson clonality was calculated as the square root of Simpson's diversity index over productive rearrangements. Sourced from immuneACCESS, this table was stored by TCRdb with only in-frame sequences that have V and J called. A share of the clones is absent; for the studies checked, an unresolved V gene accounts for under half, and the remainder has no known explanation. Clonal size and the V and J genes are those of that table, whereas D and trimming came from the DNA. Counted in this sample were approximately 170,000 clones; just over 85% of them appeared once. Roughly 9% of the sample lies in the top ten.

Sequencing was carried out using PBMCs or T cells enriched from blood (not recorded which). The clonotype comes from a woman aged 18-35 years who had recovered from COVID-19.

The CDR3 protein sequence reads: CATSAGTSGSRAPNEQFF. DNA sequence: TGTGCCACCAGTGCCGGGACTAGCGGGAGTAGGGCCCCCAATGAGCAGTTCTTC. This sequence uses TRBV24-1 and TRBJ2-1; 14 central nucleotides agree with TRBD2. CDR1 and CDR2, per the germline V gene, are KGHDR and SFDVKD. Spanning cysteine to phenylalanine, the CDR3 consists of 18 amino acids. Of all the DNA, just the CDR3 is kept, 54 bases in frame from base 1. The V end gives up 5 bases and the J end 6 bases, leaving 11 bases in the junction not matched to a gene.